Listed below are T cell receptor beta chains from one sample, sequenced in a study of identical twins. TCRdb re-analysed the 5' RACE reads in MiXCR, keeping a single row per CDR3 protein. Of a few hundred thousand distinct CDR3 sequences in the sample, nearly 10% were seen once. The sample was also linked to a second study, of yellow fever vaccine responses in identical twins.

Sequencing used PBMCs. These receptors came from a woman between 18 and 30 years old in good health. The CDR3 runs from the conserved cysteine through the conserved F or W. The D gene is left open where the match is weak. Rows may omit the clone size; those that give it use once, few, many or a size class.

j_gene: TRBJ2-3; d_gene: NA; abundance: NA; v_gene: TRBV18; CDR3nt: TGTGCCAGCTCAAACGGACTGAATACAGATACGCAGTATTTT; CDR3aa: CASSNGLNTDTQYF
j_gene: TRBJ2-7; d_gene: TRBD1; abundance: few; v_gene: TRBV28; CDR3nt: TGTGCCAGCAGTTTAATCAAGGACAGGGTTTCCTTC; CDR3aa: CASSLIKDRVSF
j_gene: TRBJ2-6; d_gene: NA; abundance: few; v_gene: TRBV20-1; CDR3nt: TGCAGTGCTAGAGATTCAGGGGTCTCTGGGGCCAACGTCCTGACTTTC; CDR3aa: CSARDSGVSGANVLTF
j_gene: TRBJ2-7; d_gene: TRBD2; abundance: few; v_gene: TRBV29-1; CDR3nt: TGCAGCGTTGGACTAGCGGTATCCTACGAGCAGTACTTC; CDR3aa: CSVGLAVSYEQYF
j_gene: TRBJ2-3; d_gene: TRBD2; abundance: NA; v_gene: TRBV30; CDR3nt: TGTGCCTGGACTAGCGGGAGCCTTAGCTTAACAGATACGCAGTATTTT; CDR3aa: CAWTSGSLSLTDTQYF
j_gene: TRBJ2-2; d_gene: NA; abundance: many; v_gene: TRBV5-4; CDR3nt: TGTGCCAGCAGCCCGGGCTACACCGGGGAGCTGTTTTTT; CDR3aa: CASSPGYTGELFF
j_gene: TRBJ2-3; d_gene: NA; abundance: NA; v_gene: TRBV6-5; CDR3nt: TGTGCCAGCAGTTACGGGCAGGGGGGGGTCGGCACAGATACGCAGTATTTT; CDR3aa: CASSYGQGGVGTDTQYF
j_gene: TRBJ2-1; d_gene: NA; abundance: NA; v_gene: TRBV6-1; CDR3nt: TGTGCTTCCGCGCGAGTCGTCCAGGAGCAGTTCTTC; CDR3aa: CASARVVQEQFF
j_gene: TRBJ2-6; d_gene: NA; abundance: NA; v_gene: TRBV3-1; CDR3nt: TGTGCCAGCAGCCAAGATCAGCTTGCGGGGGCCTCCGTCCTGACTTTC; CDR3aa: CASSQDQLAGASVLTF
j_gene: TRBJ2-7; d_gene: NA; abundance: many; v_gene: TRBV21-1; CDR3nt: TGTGCCAGCAGCATCCGGACATCCTACTACGAGCAGTACTTC; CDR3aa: CASSIRTSYYEQYF
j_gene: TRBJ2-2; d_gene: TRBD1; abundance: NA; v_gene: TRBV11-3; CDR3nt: TGTGCCAGCAGCCGACAGGGTGGCGGGGAGCTGTTTTTT; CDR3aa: CASSRQGGGELFF
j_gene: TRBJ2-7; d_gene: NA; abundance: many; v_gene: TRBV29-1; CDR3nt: TGCAGCGTTGCACTAGACCTAAGCTCCTACGAGCAGTACTTC; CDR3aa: CSVALDLSSYEQYF
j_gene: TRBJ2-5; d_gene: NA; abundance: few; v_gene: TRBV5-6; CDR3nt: TGTGCCAGCAGCTTCCTTGACAGATCCCCAGAGACCCAGTACTTC; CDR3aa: CASSFLDRSPETQYF
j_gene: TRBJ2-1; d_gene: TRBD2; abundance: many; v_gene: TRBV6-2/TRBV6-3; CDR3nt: TGTGCCAGCAGTTACCCTTCCTGGGCGGGAGGGACGAGCTCCTACAATGAGCAGTTCTTC; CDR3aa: CASSYPSWAGGTSSYNEQFF